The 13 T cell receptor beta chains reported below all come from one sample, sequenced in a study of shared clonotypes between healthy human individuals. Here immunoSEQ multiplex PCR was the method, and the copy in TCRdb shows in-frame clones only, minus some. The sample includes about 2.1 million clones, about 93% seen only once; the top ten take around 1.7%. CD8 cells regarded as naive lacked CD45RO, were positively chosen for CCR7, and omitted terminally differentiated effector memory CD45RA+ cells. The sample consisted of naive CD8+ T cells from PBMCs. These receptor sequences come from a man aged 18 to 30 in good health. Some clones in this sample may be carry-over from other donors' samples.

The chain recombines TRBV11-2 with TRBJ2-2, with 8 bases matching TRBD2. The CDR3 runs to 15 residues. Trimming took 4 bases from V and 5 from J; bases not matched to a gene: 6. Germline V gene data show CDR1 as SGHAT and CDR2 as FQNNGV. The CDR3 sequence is CASSYRPGGTGELFF. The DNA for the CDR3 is TGTGCCAGCAGCTACCGACCGGGAGGGACCGGGGAGCTGTTTTTT.

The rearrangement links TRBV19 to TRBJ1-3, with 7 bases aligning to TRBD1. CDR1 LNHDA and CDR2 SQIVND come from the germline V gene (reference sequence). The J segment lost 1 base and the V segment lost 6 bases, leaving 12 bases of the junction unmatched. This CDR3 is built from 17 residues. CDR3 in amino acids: CASSRPVDRASGNTIYF. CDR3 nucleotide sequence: TGTGCCAGTAGCCGCCCTGTTGACAGGGCTTCTGGAAACACCATATATTTT.

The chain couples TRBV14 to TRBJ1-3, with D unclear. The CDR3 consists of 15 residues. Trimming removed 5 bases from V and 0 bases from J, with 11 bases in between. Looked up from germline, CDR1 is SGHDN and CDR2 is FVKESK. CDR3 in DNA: TGTGCCAGCAGCTCCCGGGGAGACTCTGGAAACACCATATATTTT. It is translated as CASSSRGDSGNTIYF.

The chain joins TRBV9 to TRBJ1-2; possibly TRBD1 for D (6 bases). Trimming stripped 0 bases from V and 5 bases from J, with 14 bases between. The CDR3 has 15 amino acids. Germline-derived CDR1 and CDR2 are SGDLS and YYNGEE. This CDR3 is CASSVAGGQMYGYTF. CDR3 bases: TGTGCCAGCAGCGTAGCCGGGGGGCAGATGTATGGCTACACCTTC.

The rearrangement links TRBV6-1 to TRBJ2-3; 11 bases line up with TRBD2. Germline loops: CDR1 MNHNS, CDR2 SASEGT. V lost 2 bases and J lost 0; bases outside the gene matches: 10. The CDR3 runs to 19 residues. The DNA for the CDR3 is TGTGCCAGCAGTGAACTTCGTAGCGGGAGGGCTTTTAGCACAGATACGCAGTATTTT. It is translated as CASSELRSGRAFSTDTQYF.

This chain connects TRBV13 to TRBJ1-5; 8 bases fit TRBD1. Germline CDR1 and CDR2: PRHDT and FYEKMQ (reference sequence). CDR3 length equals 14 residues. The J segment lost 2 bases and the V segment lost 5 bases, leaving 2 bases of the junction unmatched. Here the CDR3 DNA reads TGTGCCAGCAGCCTGACAGGGGGCAATCAGCCCCAGCATTTT. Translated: CASSLTGGNQPQHF.

The CDR3 bases are TGTGCCAGCAGTCCCCCGGAGGGAGCGGTGGATGAGCAGTTCTTC. This gives the protein CASSPPEGAVDEQFF. The chain joins TRBV28 to TRBJ2-1; the D gene is possibly TRBD2 (6 bases). Germline V gives CDR1 MDHEN, CDR2 SYDVKM. Deletions cut 5 bases from V and 8 bases from J, with 19 bases between. CDR3 length: 15 residues.

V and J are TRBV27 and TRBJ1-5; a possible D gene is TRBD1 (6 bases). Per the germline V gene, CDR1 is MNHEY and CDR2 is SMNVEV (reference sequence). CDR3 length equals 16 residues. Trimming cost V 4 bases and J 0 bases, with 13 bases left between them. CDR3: CASSSSQGHSNQPQHF. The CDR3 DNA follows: TGTGCCAGCAGTTCCTCACAGGGTCATAGCAATCAGCCCCAGCATTTT.

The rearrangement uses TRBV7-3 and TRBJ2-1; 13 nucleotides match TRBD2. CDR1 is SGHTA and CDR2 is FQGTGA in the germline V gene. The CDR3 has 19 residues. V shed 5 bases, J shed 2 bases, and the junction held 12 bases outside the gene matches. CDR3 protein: CASSPGLAGTLDTYNEQFF. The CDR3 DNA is TGTGCCAGCAGCCCGGGACTAGCGGGGACACTAGACACCTACAATGAGCAGTTCTTC.

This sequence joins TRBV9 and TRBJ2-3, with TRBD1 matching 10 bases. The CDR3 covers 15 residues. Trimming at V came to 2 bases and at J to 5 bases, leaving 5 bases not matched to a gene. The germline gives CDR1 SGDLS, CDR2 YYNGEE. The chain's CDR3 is CASSVTGGSLDTQYF. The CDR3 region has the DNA TGTGCCAGCAGCGTGACAGGGGGCAGTTTAGATACGCAGTATTTT.

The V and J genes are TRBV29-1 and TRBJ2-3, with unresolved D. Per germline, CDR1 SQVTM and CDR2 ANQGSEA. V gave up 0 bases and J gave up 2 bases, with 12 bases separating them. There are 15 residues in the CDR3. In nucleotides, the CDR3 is TGCAGCGTTGAAGACCCAGCGCAACACACAGATACGCAGTATTTT. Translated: CSVEDPAQHTDTQYF.

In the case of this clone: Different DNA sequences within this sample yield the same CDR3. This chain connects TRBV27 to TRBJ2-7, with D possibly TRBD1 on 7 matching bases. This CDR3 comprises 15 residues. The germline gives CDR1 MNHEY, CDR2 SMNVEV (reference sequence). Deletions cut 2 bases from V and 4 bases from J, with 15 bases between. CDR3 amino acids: CASSLRGTDLYEQYF. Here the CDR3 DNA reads TGTGCCAGCAGTTTACGGGGGACAGATCTGTACGAGCAGTACTTC.

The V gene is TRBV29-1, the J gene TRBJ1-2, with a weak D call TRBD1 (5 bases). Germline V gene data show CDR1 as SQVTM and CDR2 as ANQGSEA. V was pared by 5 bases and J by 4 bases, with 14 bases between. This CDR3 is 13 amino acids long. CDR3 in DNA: TGCAGCGTTCCCCCCACGGGGGGCTATGGCTACACCTTC. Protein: CSVPPTGGYGYTF. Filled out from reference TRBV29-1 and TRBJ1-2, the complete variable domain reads SAVISQKPSRDICQRGTSLTIQCQVDSQVTMMFWYRQQPGQSLTLIATANQGSEATYESGFVIDKFPISRPNLTFSTLTVSNMSPEDSSIYLCSVPPTGGYGYTFGSGTRLTVV.